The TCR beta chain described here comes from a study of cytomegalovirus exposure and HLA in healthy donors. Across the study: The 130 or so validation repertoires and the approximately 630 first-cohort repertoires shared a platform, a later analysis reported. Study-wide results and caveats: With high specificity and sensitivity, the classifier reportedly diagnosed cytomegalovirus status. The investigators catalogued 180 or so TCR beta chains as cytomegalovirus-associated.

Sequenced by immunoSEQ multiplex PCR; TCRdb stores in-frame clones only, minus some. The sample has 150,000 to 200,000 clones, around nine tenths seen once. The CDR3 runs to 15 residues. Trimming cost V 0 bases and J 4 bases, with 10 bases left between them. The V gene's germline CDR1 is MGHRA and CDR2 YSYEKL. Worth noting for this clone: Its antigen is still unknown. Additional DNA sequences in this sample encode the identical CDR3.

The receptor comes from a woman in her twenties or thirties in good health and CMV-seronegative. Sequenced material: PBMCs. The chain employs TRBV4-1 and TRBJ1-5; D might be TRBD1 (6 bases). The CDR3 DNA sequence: TGCGCCAGCAGCCAAGACGGACAGCTGAATCAGCCCCAGCATTTT. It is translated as CASSQDGQLNQPQHF.